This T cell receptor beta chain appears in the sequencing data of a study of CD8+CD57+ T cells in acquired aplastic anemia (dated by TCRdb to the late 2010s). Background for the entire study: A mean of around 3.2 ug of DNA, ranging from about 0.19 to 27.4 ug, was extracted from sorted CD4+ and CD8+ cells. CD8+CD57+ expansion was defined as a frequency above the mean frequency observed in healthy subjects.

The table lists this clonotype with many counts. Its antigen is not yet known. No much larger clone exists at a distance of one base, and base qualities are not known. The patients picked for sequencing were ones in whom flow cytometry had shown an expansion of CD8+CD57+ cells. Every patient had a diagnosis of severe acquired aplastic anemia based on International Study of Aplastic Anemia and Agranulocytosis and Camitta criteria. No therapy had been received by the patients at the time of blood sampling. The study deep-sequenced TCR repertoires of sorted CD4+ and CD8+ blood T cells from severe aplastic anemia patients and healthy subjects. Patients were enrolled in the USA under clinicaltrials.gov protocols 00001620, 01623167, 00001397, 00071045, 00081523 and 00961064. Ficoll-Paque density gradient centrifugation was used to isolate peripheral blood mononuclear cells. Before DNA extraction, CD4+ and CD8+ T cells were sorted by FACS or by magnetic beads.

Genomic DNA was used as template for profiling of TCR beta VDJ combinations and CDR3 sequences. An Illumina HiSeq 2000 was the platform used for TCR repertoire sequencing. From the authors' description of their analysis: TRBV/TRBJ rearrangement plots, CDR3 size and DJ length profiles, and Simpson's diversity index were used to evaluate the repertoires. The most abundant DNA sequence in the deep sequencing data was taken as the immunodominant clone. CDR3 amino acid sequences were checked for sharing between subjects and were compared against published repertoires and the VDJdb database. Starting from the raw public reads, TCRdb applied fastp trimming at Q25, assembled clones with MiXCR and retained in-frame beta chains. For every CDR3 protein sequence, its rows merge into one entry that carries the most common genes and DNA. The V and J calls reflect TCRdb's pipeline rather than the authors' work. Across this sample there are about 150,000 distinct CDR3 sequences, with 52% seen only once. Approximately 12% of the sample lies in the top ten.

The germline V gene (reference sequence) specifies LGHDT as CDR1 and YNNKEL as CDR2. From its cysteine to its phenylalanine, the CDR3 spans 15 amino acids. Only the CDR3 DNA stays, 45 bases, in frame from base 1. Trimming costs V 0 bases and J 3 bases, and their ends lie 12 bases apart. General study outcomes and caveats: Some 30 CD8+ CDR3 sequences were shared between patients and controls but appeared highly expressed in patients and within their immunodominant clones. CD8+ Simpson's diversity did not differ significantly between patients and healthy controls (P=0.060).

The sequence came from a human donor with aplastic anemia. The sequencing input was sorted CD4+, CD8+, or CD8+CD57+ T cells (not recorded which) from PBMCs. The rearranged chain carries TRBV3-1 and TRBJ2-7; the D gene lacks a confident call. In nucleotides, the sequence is TGTGCCAGCAGCCAAGAGGGTTCCATGTTCTACGAGCAGTACTTC. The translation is CASSQEGSMFYEQYF.